Following are 30 T cell receptor beta chains from one sample sequenced in a study of blood T cell repertoires in COVID-19. TCRdb's table, derived via immunoSEQ multiplex PCR, lists solely in-frame clones and lacks some. The sample lists 10,000 to 15,000 clones; more than 65% were seen once. Sequencing was performed on peripheral blood. The origin of the receptors is a man in his sixties with COVID-19, enrolled during active disease.

The V call is TRBV27, the J call TRBJ1-2; D possibly corresponds to TRBD1 (5 bases). Deletions cut 4 bases from V and 4 bases from J, with 10 bases between. This CDR3 is 13 amino acids long. In germline, CDR1 is MNHEY, CDR2 SMNVEV (reference sequence). The CDR3 sequence is CASSSTAGYGYTF. CDR3 nucleotide sequence: TGTGCCAGCAGTTCGACAGCGGGCTATGGCTACACCTTC.

J is TRBJ2-5 and V is TRBV12-3 or TRBV12-4; D remains ambiguous. The CDR3 runs to 13 residues. Trimming took 6 bases from V and 0 from J, leaving 8 bases between them. The CDR3 DNA is TGTGCCAGCAGCCAGATAAACCAAGAGACCCAGTACTTC. Translation gives CASSQINQETQYF.

V and J are TRBV27 and TRBJ2-1, with 7 nucleotides matching TRBD2. Germline assignment: CDR1 MNHEY and CDR2 SMNVEV (reference sequence). This CDR3 is built from 16 residues. Losses at the gene ends were 2 bases for V and 0 bases for J; bases not matched to a gene: 4. CDR3 sequence: CASSLRPSGSYNEQFF. The DNA for the CDR3 is TGTGCCAGCAGTTTACGTCCTAGCGGCTCCTACAATGAGCAGTTCTTC.

CDR3 amino acids: CATSRVVGQNYGYTF. CDR3 DNA: TGTGCCACCAGCAGAGTAGTCGGACAGAACTATGGCTACACCTTC. The chain couples TRBV15 to TRBJ1-2; maybe TRBD1 (6 bases). V lost 1 base and J lost 2, with 11 bases in between. This CDR3 is 15 amino acids long. Germline assignment: CDR1 LNHNV and CDR2 YYDKDF (reference sequence).

V is TRBV10-3 and J is TRBJ1-3; 10 positions match TRBD1. From germline, CDR1 is ENHRY and CDR2 SYGVKD. This CDR3 spans 14 amino acids. Trimming took 6 bases from V and 5 from J; bases not matched to a gene: 4. The CDR3 loop reads CAIRTGGNRNTIYF. The CDR3 region has the DNA TGTGCCATCAGGACAGGGGGCAACCGAAACACCATATATTTT.

J is TRBJ2-1 and V is TRBV11-3; 9 bases map to TRBD1. Per germline, CDR1 SGHNT and CDR2 YENEEA. The CDR3 extends over 15 amino acids. The V segment lost 5 bases and the J segment 3 bases; nucleotides outside the gene matches: 5. This CDR3 reads CASSRQGGGYNEQFF. The CDR3 bases are TGTGCCAGCAGCCGACAGGGGGGAGGCTACAATGAGCAGTTCTTC.

This clone was seen once. The gene calls are TRBV6-5 and TRBJ1-2; D might be TRBD1 (5 bases). Deletions cut 2 bases from V and 8 bases from J, with 9 bases between. Germline V gene data show CDR1 as MNHEY and CDR2 as SVGAGI. This CDR3 is built from 12 residues. The CDR3 loop is CASSYQGGGYTF. Written as DNA, the CDR3 is TGTGCCAGCAGTTACCAGGGCGGAGGCTACACCTTC.

This clone was seen a handful of times. This rearrangement joins TRBV7-7 to TRBJ1-2, with a tentative D call TRBD1 (6 bases). The CDR3 is 21 amino acids. V was pared by 2 bases and J by 0 bases, with 28 bases between. Germline CDR1 is SSHAT and CDR2 is FNYEAQ (reference sequence). The CDR3 DNA reads as TGTGCCAGCAGCTTACGTGGGCGGGTGGGGGCAGGGCCCCCATCTAACTATGGCTACACCTTC. Translated, it gives CASSLRGRVGAGPPSNYGYTF.

This chain links TRBV6-1 with TRBJ2-7; possibly TRBD2 for D (5 bases). CDR1 and CDR2 (germline): MNHNS, SASEGT. V was cut by 3 bases and J by 5 bases, with 17 bases left in between. The CDR3 contains 15 residues. CDR3 nucleotides: TGTGCCAGCAGTGACCTCCTCAGGACTCCGCACGAGCAGTACGTC. Amino acids: CASSDLLRTPHEQYV.

This clone occurred a few times. The CDR3 DNA reads TGTGCCAGCAGCTTAAAGCTTAGGGGGCGATACCCCAATGAAGCTTTCTTT. This codes for CASSLKLRGRYPNEAFF. The rearrangement links TRBV11-3 to TRBJ1-1, with 7 bases identical to TRBD1. Germline V gene sequence: CDR1 SGHNT, CDR2 YENEEA. CDR3 size: 17 residues. V lost 2 bases and J lost 7; bases outside the gene matches: 16.

The rearrangement links TRBV7-8 to TRBJ2-3, with D perhaps TRBD1 (7 bases). The V end lost 3 bases, the J end lost 1 base, and 8 bases lay between the germline ends. The CDR3 runs 14 residues. Germline V CDR1 and CDR2: SGHVS, FQNEAQ. The CDR3 protein is CASSFRGGTDTQYF. Here the CDR3 DNA reads TGTGCCAGCAGCTTCAGGGGGGGCACAGATACGCAGTATTTT.

This clone was seen more than once but under ten times. The chain links TRBV19 to TRBJ2-2, with D tentatively TRBD2 (5 bases). The CDR3 sequence is 14 residues long. Deletions cut 1 base from V and 4 bases from J, with 7 bases between. Germline lookup yields CDR1 LNHDA and CDR2 SQIVND (reference sequence). CDR3 protein: CASSIGAGTGELFF. CDR3 in DNA: TGTGCCAGTAGTATAGGGGCGGGCACCGGGGAGCTGTTTTTT.

The gene calls are TRBV24-1 and TRBJ1-2; D is ambiguous. Germline V lookup: CDR1 KGHDR, CDR2 SFDVKD. This CDR3 spans 14 amino acids. Trimming took off 3 bases at V and 2 bases at J, with 9 bases between the two ends. In DNA, the CDR3 is TGTGCCACCAGTGATCTCCAGGTCAACTATGGCTACACCTTC. Translating gives CATSDLQVNYGYTF.

The chain couples TRBV29-1 to TRBJ1-1; TRBD1 matches at 7 bases. V shed 6 bases, J shed 1 base, and the junction held 2 bases outside the gene matches. Germline CDR1 and CDR2: SQVTM and ANQGSEA. This CDR3 is built from 12 residues. The CDR3 region has the DNA TGCAGCGTAAGGACAGGGAACACTGAAGCTTTCTTT. Residues: CSVRTGNTEAFF.

The chain couples TRBV3-1 (or the pseudogene TRBV3-2) to TRBJ2-3, with D uncertain. The CDR3 has 12 amino acids. Germline lookup yields CDR1 LGHDT and CDR2 YNNKEL (reference sequence). V was clipped by 0 bases and J by 8 bases, with 6 bases between them. For the CDR3, the DNA is TGTGCCAGCAGCCAAGATAGAGGTACGCAGTATTTT. It codes for CASSQDRGTQYF.

The genes are TRBV9 and TRBJ2-2; TRBD2 aligns across 8 bases. Trimming at V came to 7 bases and at J to 3 bases, leaving 5 bases not matched to a gene. The V gene's germline CDR1 is SGDLS and CDR2 YYNGEE. The CDR3 is 14 amino acids. The CDR3 DNA reads TGTGCCAGCGGGACTAGGGCGGACACCGGGGAGCTGTTTTTT. This codes for CASGTRADTGELFF. Filled out from reference TRBV9 and TRBJ2-2, the complete variable domain reads DSGVTQTPKHLITATGQRVTLRCSPRSGDLSVYWYQQSLDQGLQFLIQYYNGEERAKGNILERFSAQQFPDLHSELNLSSLELGDSALYFCASGTRADTGELFFGEGSRLTVL.

The chain uses TRBV13 and TRBJ1-1; D perhaps matches TRBD1 (6 bases). Germline CDR1 PRHDT, CDR2 FYEKMQ (reference sequence). V was cut by 5 bases and J by 1 base, with 17 bases left in between. The CDR3 sequence is 16 residues long. The CDR3 spells CASSDLFQQGNTEAFF. For the CDR3, the DNA is TGTGCCAGCAGCGACCTCTTCCAACAGGGGAACACTGAAGCTTTCTTT.

V and J are TRBV4-2 and TRBJ1-5; unclear D gene. Deletions cut 1 base from V and 5 bases from J, with 12 bases between. The CDR3 has 15 residues. The germline V gene has CDR1 LGHNA and CDR2 YNFKEQ. CDR3 coding DNA: TGTGCCAGCAGCCAAGCGGCGGGCGGGGATCAGCCCCAGCATTTT. It codes for CASSQAAGGDQPQHF.

The rearrangement links TRBV4-3 to TRBJ2-5, with 7 bases matching TRBD1. After removal of 4 bases from V and 5 bases from J, the junction contained 7 bases not matched to a gene. CDR3 length: 14 residues. The germline CDR1 and CDR2 sequences are LGHNA and YSLEER. The CDR3 region is CASSPDRWKETQYF. The CDR3 nucleotides read TGCGCCAGCAGCCCGGACAGGTGGAAGGAGACCCAGTACTTC.

The chain has TRBV28 and TRBJ1-1; D is possibly TRBD1 (5 bases). The V end was cut by 1 base, the J end by 0 bases, with 9 bases between. The germline V gene encodes CDR1 MDHEN and CDR2 SYDVKM. This CDR3 contains 15 residues. DNA of the CDR3: TGTGCCAGCAGTTTATCAGGGTCCATGAACACTGAAGCTTTCTTT. Translating it yields CASSLSGSMNTEAFF.

V and J are TRBV5-4 and TRBJ1-6, with 8 bases that match TRBD1. V trimming: 0 bases; J trimming: 7 bases; junction bases outside the gene matches: 3. This CDR3 contains 15 residues. Per the germline V gene, CDR1 is SGHNT and CDR2 is YYREEE (reference sequence). The CDR3 DNA reads TGTGCCAGCAGCTTGGAACCAGGGGGCAATTCACCCCTCCACTTT. Its protein is CASSLEPGGNSPLHF.

The chain has TRBV5-6 and TRBJ1-4; 7 nucleotides match TRBD1. Germline V gene lookup returns CDR1 SGHDT and CDR2 YYEEEE. V lost 5 bases and J lost 6; bases outside the gene matches: 7. The CDR3 is 14 residues long. CDR3 bases: TGTGCCAGCAGTTTCGACAGGGTGGATGAAAAACTGTTTTTT. Its translation: CASSFDRVDEKLFF.

The chain couples TRBV6-1 to TRBJ2-3; 9 nucleotides match TRBD1. CDR3 length equals 15 residues. V gave up 3 bases and J gave up 2 bases; unmatched junction bases: 3. Looked up from germline, CDR1 is MNHNS and CDR2 is SASEGT. The CDR3 DNA sequence: TGTGCCAGCAGTGATCGGACAGGGGCCACAGATACGCAGTATTTT. Its protein is CASSDRTGATDTQYF.

This rearrangement joins TRBV7-2 to TRBJ2-1; 8 nucleotides match TRBD1. In germline, CDR1 is SGHTA, CDR2 FQGNSA. Trimming took 5 bases from V and 5 from J; bases not matched to a gene: 2. The CDR3 extends over 13 amino acids. As DNA, the CDR3 is TGTGCCAGCAGCCCGGACAGGGACAATGAGCAGTTCTTC. Amino acids: CASSPDRDNEQFF.

The chain couples TRBV19 to TRBJ2-1; tentatively, D is TRBD2 (5 bases). From germline, CDR1 is LNHDA and CDR2 SQIVND (reference sequence). V was trimmed by 8 bases and J by 3 bases, leaving 8 bases between them. This CDR3 is built from 12 residues. CDR3 amino acids: CASGLSYNEQFF. The CDR3 region has the DNA TGTGCCAGTGGACTGAGCTACAATGAGCAGTTCTTC.

The chain carries TRBV2 and TRBJ2-1, with 9 bases fitting TRBD1. This CDR3 is built from 21 residues. Germline V CDR1 and CDR2: SNHLY, FYNNEI. Trimming took 0 bases from V and 2 from J; bases not matched to a gene: 17. In nucleotides, the CDR3 is TGTGCCAGCAGTGAAGCTTCGGTAGGACAGGGGCCGCGGGAAGCCTACAATGAGCAGTTCTTC. Its protein is CASSEASVGQGPREAYNEQFF.

This clone was recorded a few times. The chain has TRBV7-2 and TRBJ1-1; no definite D call. The V end was cut by 1 base, the J end by 10 bases, with 13 bases between. The germline V gene has CDR1 SGHTA and CDR2 FQGNSA. The CDR3 is 13 amino acids. CDR3 nucleotide sequence: TGTGCCAGCAGCTTAGATTACAGCTACCCAGCTTTCTTT. Encoded protein: CASSLDYSYPAFF.

V gene TRBV28 combines with J gene TRBJ2-1; TRBD1 matches 9 bases. This CDR3 has 15 amino acids. Germline-derived CDR1 and CDR2 are MDHEN and SYDVKM. Trimming removed 6 bases from V and 0 bases from J; junction bases left unmatched: 3. The CDR3: CASRVTGGSYNEQFF. As DNA, the CDR3 is TGTGCCAGCAGAGTGACAGGGGGCTCCTACAATGAGCAGTTCTTC.

In nucleotides, the CDR3 is TGTGCCAGCAGCCTCCGAGAGGGGGAGCTCGTTTACAATGAGCAGTTCTTC. The encoded protein is CASSLREGELVYNEQFF. The chain links TRBV4-2 to TRBJ2-1; perhaps TRBD1 as D (6 bases). The CDR3 length is 17 residues. V lost 4 bases, J lost 4 bases, and 20 bases lay in between. CDR1 and CDR2 (germline): LGHNA, YNFKEQ.

The gene calls are TRBV30 and TRBJ1-1; a possible D gene is TRBD1 (5 bases). Trimming removed 2 bases at V and 5 bases at J, with 12 bases between. Germline CDR1 is GTSNPN and CDR2 is SVGIG (reference sequence). This CDR3 spans 13 amino acids. DNA for the CDR3: TGTGCCTGGAGTAGGGTCGGGGGTACTGAAGCTTTCTTT. Its protein product is CAWSRVGGTEAFF.